This TCR beta chain came from a study of regulatory T cells in long-lasting Graves disease. This clonotype has ten or more counts. Time point in this sample: persistent/refractory GD, antithyroid drugs over 5 years with positive TRAb. PBMC-derived RNA was used for the TCR library. V was cut by 7 bases and J by 0 bases, with 17 bases left in between. From germline, CDR1 is MDHEN and CDR2 SYDVKM. CDR3 length equals 16 residues. Library construction for TCR beta used iRepertoire HTBI primers and Arm-PCR of CDR3 regions. In TCRdb, the multiplex PCR reads were re-called with MiXCR into one record per CDR3 protein. The sample contains about 470,000 distinct CDR3 sequences, about 22% of which appear only once.

The sequences come from peripheral blood mononuclear cells (PBMCs), collected when the disease was refractory, from a patient treated with antithyroid drugs. The V and J genes are TRBV28 and TRBJ2-3; the D gene is possibly TRBD2 (5 bases). The TCR comes from a female donor with Graves disease. Written as DNA, the CDR3 is TGTGCCAGCAACGACTACCCTGAAAGAAGCACAGATACGCAGTATTTT. It translates to CASNDYPERSTDTQYF.